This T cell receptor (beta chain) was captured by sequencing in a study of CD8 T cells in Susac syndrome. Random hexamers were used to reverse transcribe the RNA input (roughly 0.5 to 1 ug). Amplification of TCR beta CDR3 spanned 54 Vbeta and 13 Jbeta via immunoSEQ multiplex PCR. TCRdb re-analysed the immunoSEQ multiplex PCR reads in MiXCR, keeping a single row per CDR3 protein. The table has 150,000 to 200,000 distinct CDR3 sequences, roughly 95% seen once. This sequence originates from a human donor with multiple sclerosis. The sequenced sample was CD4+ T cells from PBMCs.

The DNA for the CDR3 is TGTGCCAGCAGCTCGCCCCTTGGGGCGGGAGGATCTGACGAGCAGTACTTC. Translation gives CASSSPLGAGGSDEQYF. V is TRBV7-9 and J is TRBJ2-7; 8 nucleotides agree with TRBD2. The CDR3 extends over 17 amino acids. J was trimmed by 5 bases and V by 4 bases; bases with no gene match: 16. Germline loops: CDR1 SEHNR, CDR2 FQNEAQ (reference sequence).